This T cell receptor beta chain was obtained from a study of shared clonotypes between healthy human individuals. The study drew its donors from healthy HIV-negative adults without recent acute infections or vaccinations. A split of CD4+ cells into CD45RA+ naive and CD45RA-negative memory subsets was performed. The CDR3 length is 16 residues. CDR1 and CDR2 from the germline V gene are LGHNT and FRNRAP. The germline V and J ends were trimmed by 0 bases and 1 base, with 9 bases remaining between them. It was across several immunoSEQ plates that each subset's genomic DNA was evenly split. Sorted-subset replicate PCR reactions were performed with around 200 ng DNA, corresponding to roughly 29,000 T cell genomes. Some clones are missing from TCRdb's copy, which holds only in-frame ones; the method was immunoSEQ multiplex PCR. The sample carries hundreds of thousands of clones, roughly 73% recorded once.

The chain employs TRBV12-5 and TRBJ2-2; D is ambiguous. The sequence came from a woman aged 30 to 39 in good health. The specimen was memory CD4+ T cells sorted from blood. Described subset: CD45RA-negative fraction. CDR3 DNA sequence: TGTGCTAGTGGTTTGGTACTGGGCCAGAACACCGGGGAGCTGTTTTTT. It yields the protein CASGLVLGQNTGELFF.